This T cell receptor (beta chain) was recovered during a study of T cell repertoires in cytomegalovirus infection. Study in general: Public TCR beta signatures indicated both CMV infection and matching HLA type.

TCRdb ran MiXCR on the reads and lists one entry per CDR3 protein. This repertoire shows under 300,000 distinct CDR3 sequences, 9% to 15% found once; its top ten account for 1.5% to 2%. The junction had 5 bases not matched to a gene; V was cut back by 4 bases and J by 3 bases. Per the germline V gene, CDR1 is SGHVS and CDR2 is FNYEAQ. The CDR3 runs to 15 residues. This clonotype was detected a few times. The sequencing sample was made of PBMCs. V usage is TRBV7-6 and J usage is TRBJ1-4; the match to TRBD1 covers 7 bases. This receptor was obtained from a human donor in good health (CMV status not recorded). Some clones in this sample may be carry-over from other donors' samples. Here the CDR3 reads CASSSQGGANEKLFF. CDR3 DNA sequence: TGTGCCAGCAGCTCGCAGGGGGGGGCTAATGAAAAACTGTTTTTT.